This T cell receptor (beta chain) originates from a study of T-cell reconstitution after alpha-beta-depleted transplantation in children. CDR3 size: 16 residues. Germline V lookup: CDR1 SNHLY, CDR2 FYNNEI. J was trimmed by 4 bases and V by 0 bases; bases with no gene match: 8. Unique molecular identifiers were incorporated into the prepared TCRbeta library. Each CDR3 protein is one row after TCRdb ran MiXCR on the PCR reads. Of about 400,000 distinct CDR3 sequences in the sample, approximately 20% were seen once. The V call is TRBV2, the J call TRBJ1-1, with 7 bases lining up with TRBD1. The sequence was collected from a human donor who donated a stem cell graft to a child with acute myeloid leukemia. This specimen consisted of PBMCs from the stem cell graft donor, obtained from the stem cell graft. CDR3 amino acids: CASSEARTGLRTEAFF. The CDR3 nucleotides are TGTGCCAGCAGTGAAGCTAGGACAGGTCTCCGCACTGAAGCTTTCTTT.